This record covers a single T cell receptor beta chain. The target of this receptor is not known. Within one base of it there is no much larger clone, and no base qualities were kept. These data come from a study of T cell responses to AZD1222 COVID-19 vaccine (dated by TCRdb to the early 2020s). Regarding the complete study: A total of 240 or so trial participants underwent TCR sequencing, of whom nearly 210 had received two doses of AZD1222 and about 25 had received two doses of the MenACWY control vaccine. Trial participants were enrolled by age into subgroups of 18-55, 56-69 and 70-plus years, and around 150, 29 and 61 TCR-sequenced participants, respectively, were included in these subgroups. Overall study results and their limits: The 56-69-year group was small, and its depth increase did not reach significance, likely because of low power. Conclusions about previously exposed vaccinees are limited because only a handful of AZD1222 recipients were SARS-CoV-2 seropositive at baseline. Reportedly, almost half of the unique spike-specific TCRs recognized epitopes lying outside the regions that are mutated in the B.1.351 and B.1.1.7 variants. Because no samples from the day 14 peak response were available, repertoires could be characterized only after the peak T cell response. Participants were mostly white British, with more females than males. The authors suggested clonal diversity may have been underestimated. The vaccine-associated CD4 TCRs covered the entire spike protein, and the dominant responses fell in regions 160-218 and 743-854. Spike-specific TCR breadth and depth rose significantly after two AZD1222 doses compared with day 0 and with MenACWY recipients.

The germline V gene yields SGHRS for CDR1 and YFSETQ for CDR2. Its CDR3 holds 14 amino acids, cysteine through phenylalanine. The retained sequence is limited to the CDR3, 42 bases, with the frame set at the first base. Trimmed from V: 2 bases; trimmed from J: 6 bases; junction bases lacking a gene match: 6. The CDR3 regions of human TCRbeta chains were analyzed by immunosequencing. The study's processing was this. Repertoire TCRs were checked for matches against a reference library of SARS-CoV-2-specific TCRs that had been generated using the MIRA antigen-specificity platform. Breadth was defined as the fraction of unique TCRs that were SARS-CoV-2-associated, and depth was defined as the fraction of total T cells that were SARS-CoV-2-associated. Using the MIRA data, each spike-specific TCR was assigned both to the spike region to which the TCR was reactive and to a CD4 or CD8 class. Log10-transformed breadth and depth values were compared by one-way ANOVA with Sidak's multiple comparisons tests. TCRdb's version of the immuneACCESS table is confined to in-frame rearrangements and falls short of the full clone set. An unresolved V gene accounts for under half of the shortfall where checked; the remainder is of unknown origin. V, J and clone size reflect that table, while D and trimming were determined from the DNA. The sample table records 100,000 to 150,000 clones; 80% to 95% of these occur just once. Approximately 2% of the sample comes from the top ten.

The time point label on this specimen signifies: about 28 days (+/-7) after the second vaccine dose. AZD1222 recipients whose second dose came at about 4 weeks and those whose second dose came at about 12 weeks were combined into one group, since spike-specific TCR depth and breadth did not differ between the two schedules. The vaccinee samples were drawn from two UK trials, COV001 and COV002, one of which was a single-blind randomized controlled phase 2/3 trial testing AZD1222 (ChAdOx1 nCoV-19) in healthy adults. For TCRbeta chain sequencing, PBMC samples from trial participants were taken at day 0 and at day 28 after the second dose.

Here the chain combines TRBV5-1 and TRBJ2-7, with 9 bases in between that match TRBD1. Sample: peripheral blood, taken 28 days after the second AZD1222 dose. The origin of this receptor is an adult who received the AZD1222 COVID-19 vaccine. The nucleotides are TGCGCCAGCAGCTTACAGGGGGCGGTGGGCGAGCAGTACTTC. This gives the protein CASSLQGAVGEQYF. The full variable domain, with segments outside the CDR3 supplied by the reference TRBV5-1 and TRBJ2-7 proteins, appears as KAGVTQTPRYLIKTRGQQVTLSCSPISGHRSVSWYQQTPGQGLQFLFEYFSETQRNKGNFPGRFSGRQFSNSRSEMNVSTLELGDSALYLCASSLQGAVGEQYFGPGTRLTVT.